This T cell receptor beta chain was captured by sequencing in a study of shared clonotypes between healthy human individuals. Overall study results and limits: About 5% was the fraction of naive CD4 clonotypes found shared across several donors.

In regard to this clone: Its specificity is not known.

About 30,000 T cell genomes, or around 180 ng DNA, went into the sorted-subset replicate PCRs. Method: immunoSEQ multiplex PCR; TCRdb's copy keeps in-frame clones and lacks some. This sample has about 510,000 clones, with 90% to 96% found just once. The germline V gene has CDR1 SNHLY and CDR2 FYNNEI. J gave up 6 bases and V 6 bases, and 2 bases lay outside the gene matches. The CDR3 consists of 14 residues. The sample was naive CD4+ T cells sorted from blood. Subset noted: CD45RA+ positively selected. The genes are TRBV2 and TRBJ2-7; 16 bases are a match to TRBD2. The TCR comes from a woman aged 25 to 39 in good health. The CDR3 sequence is CASRGLAGGLEQYF. The CDR3 coding sequence is TGTGCCAGCAGGGGACTAGCGGGAGGGCTCGAGCAGTACTTC.